This T cell receptor (beta chain) emerged from a study of Graves' ophthalmopathy and Graves' hyperthyroidism. Study-level background: Before any treatment, peripheral blood was taken at the initial diagnosis. Study-level results: Clonotypes were expanded in thyroid at above 0.001 frequency, and most also appeared in blood.

This clonotype was observed at least ten times. Its specificity is unknown. Ophthalmopathy was moderately-to-severely active, CAS at least 3, NOSPECS at least 4, lasting under 3 months. PBMCs came from about 10 ml of fresh peripheral blood. Transcripts of RNA were the source for amplifying TCR beta CDR3 regions. The workflow started with a first-round RT-PCR run with HTBI primers and then moved on to a second-round multiplex PCR. Using its own MiXCR run on the multiplex PCR reads, TCRdb lists one record per CDR3 protein. Of about 210,000 distinct CDR3 sequences detected, under 30% appear once; the ten largest clones hold approximately 9.6%. From germline, CDR1 is SGHTA and CDR2 FQGNSA. V shed 0 bases, J shed 4 bases, and the junction held 9 bases outside the gene matches. The CDR3 is 16 residues long.

Specimen: peripheral blood. The sequence was obtained from a man aged 50 to 59 with Graves' ophthalmopathy. The chain carries TRBV7-2 and TRBJ2-7, with TRBD2 identical over 7 bases. The CDR3 protein is CASSLAGGGSSYEQYF. The CDR3 DNA sequence: TGTGCCAGCAGCTTAGCGGGAGGCGGGAGTAGTTACGAGCAGTACTTC.